Listed here is a single T cell receptor (beta chain). Its target is unknown. This sample is part of a study of blood T cells in healthy people across ages. Each donor's blood draw was around 9.1 milliliters of peripheral blood. Sample-barcoded 5' priming and a J-beta primer mix drove a second PCR of about 6 to 12 cycles. TCRdb reprocessed the 5' RACE reads via MiXCR and lists one record per CDR3 protein. This table has over 1.5 million distinct CDR3 sequences, around half appearing once. Findings and caveats of the study: When set beside aged donors, long-lived donors presented more naive CD4+ cells and higher diversity.

The CDR3 runs 16 residues. The ends lost 0 bases at V and 4 bases at J; junction bases unmatched: 5. Germline CDR1 is SGHDT and CDR2 is YYEEEE. The chain combines TRBV5-6 with TRBJ2-5, with TRBD1 identical over 11 bases. The specimen sequenced was blood. The source of this sequence is a woman aged 40-49 years in good health. The CDR3 DNA sequence: TGTGCCAGCAGCTTGGTGGGACAGGGGGAGGGAGAGACCCAGTACTTC. This translates into CASSLVGQGEGETQYF.